This T cell receptor (beta chain) came from a study of cytomegalovirus exposure and HLA in healthy donors. This CDR3 has 15 amino acids. The ends lost 0 bases at V and 5 bases at J; junction bases unmatched: 1. From germline, CDR1 is SGDLS and CDR2 YYNGEE. Amplification used 60 Vbeta primers and 13 Jbeta primers. Only in-frame clones appear in the TCRdb table, and some are missing; sequencing was by immunoSEQ multiplex PCR. The table counts roughly 71,000 clones; around 5% lies in the top ten. The receptor's source is a woman in her thirties or forties in good health and CMV-seropositive. V usage is TRBV9 and J usage is TRBJ2-1; 11 nucleotides align to TRBD2. The source material was PBMCs. CDR3: CASSVVAGGNNEQFF. CDR3 bases: TGTGCCAGCAGCGTAGTAGCGGGAGGGAACAATGAGCAGTTCTTC.